This T cell receptor (beta chain) was found in a study of breast tumors, draining lymph nodes, adjacent tissues (dated by TCRdb to 2016 to 2017). General notes on the study: The study compared TCR beta repertoires across tumor, adjacent nontumor tissue and axillary lymph nodes from breast cancer patients. In human breast cancer, the study set out to assess how tumor, surrounding tissue and draining lymph node repertoires relate to one another and whether T cells might be exchanged between them.

What the research found in general, with its limitations: Tumor and nontumor tissue repertoires were significantly more similar in luminal-like than in basal-like breast cancer. T-cell repertoire diversity in tumors was found to be lower than in lymph nodes but higher than in nontumor tissue, and preferential V and J gene usage was observed. The data were judged consistent with most tumor T cells deriving from the lymph node and then expanding within tumor tissue. The conclusion that tumor T cells originate in lymph nodes was presented as consistent with a hypothesis rather than as directly demonstrated.

This clonotype was found many times. Its antigen has not been determined. No base-level quality is on record; no much larger clone is a single base apart. TCRdb lists the instrument as Illumina HiSeq 2000. TCR beta chain libraries were generated through multiplex PCR amplification. The amplified TCR beta chain products were analyzed by high-throughput sequencing. TCRdb reran the public reads through fastp at Q25 and MiXCR, keeping productive beta chains. Merged by CDR3 protein, the rows form single entries marked with the most common genes and DNA. Present in this sample are about 63,000 distinct CDR3 sequences, 45% to 60% of which were seen just once. Clones ranked in the top ten supply approximately 18% of the sample. The cysteine opens and the phenylalanine closes a CDR3 of 14 amino acids. Left in the record is the CDR3 DNA by itself, 42 bases read in frame from the first base. Relative to germline, V is missing 7 bases and J is missing 4 bases, with 5 bases of the junction outside any gene match.

The V gene is TRBV12-3 or TRBV12-4 and the J gene is TRBJ1-5; a stretch of 9 junction bases matches TRBD1. The receptor's source is a female donor with breast cancer. Some clones in this sample may be carry-over from other donors' samples. Sequencing was carried out using breast tumor tissue. The CDR3 here reads CASKRGQGNQPQHF. Here is the DNA: TGTGCCAGCAAAAGGGGACAGGGAAATCAGCCCCAGCATTTT.